These 14 T cell receptor beta chains came from one sample sequenced in a study of blood T cell repertoires in COVID-19. Method: immunoSEQ multiplex PCR; TCRdb's copy keeps in-frame clones and lacks some. Of around 150,000 clones listed, roughly 84% were seen once; the top ten hold 13%. The sequenced material came from PBMCs or T cells enriched from blood (not recorded which). These receptor sequences come from a woman aged 55-75 years who had recovered from COVID-19.

CDR3 sequence: CASALSRDTEAFF. CDR3 in DNA: TGTGCCAGCGCTCTATCCCGGGACACTGAAGCTTTCTTT. The chain employs TRBV2 and TRBJ1-1; D is uncertain. Germline lookup yields CDR1 SNHLY and CDR2 FYNNEI. The CDR3 is made up of 13 amino acids. Trimming took 8 bases from V and 3 from J, leaving 13 bases between them.

A single count supports this clone. The gene calls are TRBV3-1 (or the pseudogene TRBV3-2) and TRBJ2-7, with 8 bases matching TRBD2. J lost 6 bases, V lost 4 bases, and 5 bases had no gene match. The CDR3 covers 13 residues. CDR1 LGHDT and CDR2 YNNKEL come from the germline V gene (reference sequence). The CDR3 DNA sequence: TGTGCCAGCAGCCGCCTTCGGGGGGGCGAGCAGTACTTC. Translated, it gives CASSRLRGGEQYF.

The V call is TRBV2, the J call TRBJ1-1; TRBD1 aligns across 10 bases. J lost 5 bases, V lost 2 bases, and 5 bases had no gene match. Germline V gene lookup returns CDR1 SNHLY and CDR2 FYNNEI. The CDR3 loop spans 15 amino acids. CDR3 amino acids: CASSELGQGTTEAFF. DNA of the CDR3: TGTGCCAGCAGTGAACTGGGACAGGGGACGACTGAAGCTTTCTTT.

This clone was seen just once. This chain connects TRBV12-3 or TRBV12-4 to TRBJ2-1; D gene uncertain. The CDR3 has 11 amino acids. The germline V and J ends were trimmed by 3 bases and 9 bases, with 6 bases remaining between them. CDR3 protein: CASSLGSEQFF. The CDR3 DNA follows: TGTGCCAGCAGTTTGGGCAGTGAGCAGTTCTTC.

CDR3 amino acids: CASTTRGQASYEQYF. DNA for the CDR3: TGTGCCAGCACCACACGGGGACAGGCCTCCTACGAGCAGTACTTC. The V call is TRBV6-5, the J call TRBJ2-7, with 8 bases aligning to TRBD1. With V trimmed by 7 bases and J by 0 bases, 8 bases remained unmatched. The CDR3 sequence is 15 residues long. Germline V lookup: CDR1 MNHEY, CDR2 SVGAGI.

The rearrangement joins TRBV4-1 to TRBJ2-5, with unresolved D. V was pared by 4 bases and J by 1 base, with 10 bases between. The CDR3 extends over 14 amino acids. The germline gives CDR1 MGHRA, CDR2 YSYEKL. The CDR3 loop is CASSPGARQETQYF. CDR3 nucleotides: TGCGCCAGCAGCCCCGGTGCCCGCCAAGAGACCCAGTACTTC.

The V call is TRBV3-1 (or the pseudogene TRBV3-2), the J call TRBJ1-2; the D gene is possibly TRBD1 (6 bases). V lost 7 bases, J lost 8 bases, and 20 bases lay in between. The CDR3 is made up of 14 amino acids. Germline loops: CDR1 LGHDT, CDR2 YNNKEL (reference sequence). The CDR3 bases are TGTGCCAGCACCGCCGCGGGGGGGGCTGAAGGCTACACCTTC. Protein product: CASTAAGGAEGYTF.

This clone appeared a few times. The chain couples TRBV4-1 to TRBJ1-1; 12 bases map to TRBD1. The CDR3 runs 15 residues. Germline trimming cut 7 bases from V and 4 bases from J; bases unmatched to any gene: 7. Germline V lookup: CDR1 MGHRA, CDR2 YSYEKL. DNA for the CDR3: TGCGCCAGCACAGGGGACAGGGGGCCGGGCACTGAAGCTTTCTTT. Residues: CASTGDRGPGTEAFF.

The chain combines TRBV29-1 with TRBJ1-3; 9 bases are a match to TRBD1. The CDR3 is made up of 12 amino acids. The germline V gene encodes CDR1 SQVTM and CDR2 ANQGSEA. V shed 8 bases, J shed 4 bases, and the junction held 3 bases outside the gene matches. This CDR3 reads CSIGTGGNTIYF. CDR3 in DNA: TGCAGCATAGGGACAGGGGGAAACACCATATATTTT.

This clone has a single count. The chain uses TRBV5-1 and TRBJ2-6; perhaps TRBD1 as D (7 bases). The CDR3 covers 21 residues. Germline values: CDR1 SGHRS, CDR2 YFSETQ. Trimming removed 0 bases at V and 0 bases at J, with 22 bases between. The CDR3 spells CASSLAFVGGWDSSGANVLTF. Written as DNA, the CDR3 is TGCGCCAGCAGCTTGGCCTTTGTAGGAGGGTGGGACAGCTCTGGGGCCAACGTCCTGACTTTC.

This chain uses TRBV9 with TRBJ2-3, with D hard to call. The CDR3 is 12 amino acids. Trimming took off 5 bases at V and 2 bases at J, with 6 bases between the two ends. Germline V lookup: CDR1 SGDLS, CDR2 YYNGEE. DNA for the CDR3: TGTGCCAGCAGTGACTCCACAGATACGCAGTATTTT. It translates to CASSDSTDTQYF.

V and J are TRBV5-1 and TRBJ1-6, with no clear D. V was clipped by 4 bases and J by 12 bases, with 14 bases between them. Germline V gives CDR1 SGHRS, CDR2 YFSETQ. The CDR3 spans 13 residues. CDR3 amino acids: CASSPVSGEPLHF. CDR3 DNA: TGCGCCAGCAGCCCTGTCAGCGGGGAACCCCTCCACTTT. Supplemented by reference TRBV5-1 and TRBJ1-6, the full variable domain reads KAGVTQTPRYLIKTRGQQVTLSCSPISGHRSVSWYQQTPGQGLQFLFEYFSETQRNKGNFPGRFSGRQFSNSRSEMNVSTLELGDSALYLCASSPVSGEPLHFGNGTRLTVT.

J is TRBJ1-6 and V is TRBV7-9, with TRBD1 as a possible D gene (6 bases). There are 14 residues in the CDR3. V was clipped by 7 bases and J by 7 bases, with 14 bases between them. From germline, CDR1 is SEHNR and CDR2 FQNEAQ (reference sequence). CDR3 in DNA: TGTGCCAGCAACTCTGGGGGCAAGAATTCACCCCTCCACTTT. Its translation: CASNSGGKNSPLHF.

The CDR3 sequence is CASSLGHSGRTYEQYF. CDR3 sequence (DNA): TGTGCCAGCAGCTTAGGTCATAGCGGCCGAACCTACGAGCAGTACTTC. J is TRBJ2-7 and V is TRBV11-2; D may be TRBD2 (6 bases). CDR3 length: 16 amino acids. Trimming stripped 1 base from V and 2 bases from J, with 15 bases between. Germline CDR1 reads SGHAT; CDR2 reads FQNNGV.